The 28 T cell receptor beta chains reported below all come from one sample, sequenced in a study of cytomegalovirus exposure and HLA in healthy donors (dated by TCRdb to between 2016 and 2019). Receptor amplification or capture employed the immunoSEQ multiplex PCR assay. For the multiplex PCR, a mixture combining 60 forward primers for TCR Vbeta segments and 13 reverse primers for TCR Jbeta segments was used. TCRdb's version of the immuneACCESS table is confined to in-frame rearrangements and falls short of the full clone set. An unresolved V gene accounts for under half of the shortfall where checked; the remainder is of unknown origin. The sample has some 100,000 clones on record, approximately 76% of them singletons. Clones ranked in the top ten supply approximately 8.4% of the sample. The sequencing sample was made of PBMCs. The receptors were sampled from a man aged 35-49 years in good health and CMV-seronegative.

The chain is built from TRBV11-2 and TRBJ2-7; D call uncertain. The CDR3 extends over 12 amino acids. V was trimmed by 1 base and J by 5 bases, leaving 6 bases between them. Per the germline V gene, CDR1 is SGHAT and CDR2 is FQNNGV. CDR3 protein: CASSLGQNEQYF. The CDR3 region has the DNA TGTGCCAGCAGCTTAGGGCAGAACGAGCAGTACTTC.

The chain is built from TRBV7-9 and TRBJ2-1; the D gene is possibly TRBD2 (6 bases). V was shortened by 3 bases and J by 4 bases, with 13 bases between the two germline ends. Germline V gene lookup returns CDR1 SEHNR and CDR2 FQNEAQ (reference sequence). The CDR3 covers 15 residues. CDR3 loop: CASSFTGTSYNEQFF. Here the CDR3 DNA reads TGTGCCAGCAGCTTCACCGGGACTTCTTACAATGAGCAGTTCTTC.

This clone was counted between two and nine times. V and J are TRBV27 and TRBJ1-1, with D unclear. The CDR3 sequence is 13 residues long. V lost 8 bases and J lost 3, with 13 bases in between. Germline V gene sequence: CDR1 MNHEY, CDR2 SMNVEV (reference sequence). The DNA for the CDR3 is TGTGCCAGCCAACCCGACACACACACTGAAGCTTTCTTT. This gives the protein CASQPDTHTEAFF.

This clone was observed a few times. This chain links TRBV19 with TRBJ2-3; D is undetermined. Per the germline V gene, CDR1 is LNHDA and CDR2 is SQIVND (reference sequence). This CDR3 region has 15 residues. Trimming left V 3 bases short and J 1 base short, with 11 bases between. CDR3 protein: CASSIGGTRTDTQYF. The CDR3 coding sequence is TGTGCCAGTAGTATTGGCGGCACCCGCACAGATACGCAGTATTTT.

The genes are TRBV5-1 and TRBJ2-3, with 11 bases lining up with TRBD2. CDR1 and CDR2 from the germline V gene are SGHRS and YFSETQ. V gave up 4 bases and J gave up 6 bases; unmatched junction bases: 10. The CDR3 is made up of 16 amino acids. CDR3 residues: CASSEPLAGGADTQYF. CDR3 nucleotide sequence: TGCGCCAGCAGCGAACCGCTAGCGGGGGGCGCGGATACGCAGTATTTT. Combining the CDR3 with reference TRBV5-1 and TRBJ2-3 gives the whole variable domain KAGVTQTPRYLIKTRGQQVTLSCSPISGHRSVSWYQQTPGQGLQFLFEYFSETQRNKGNFPGRFSGRQFSNSRSEMNVSTLELGDSALYLCASSEPLAGGADTQYFGPGTRLTVL.

V usage is TRBV7-6 and J usage is TRBJ1-1; possible D gene TRBD1, 5 bases. The CDR3 is made up of 17 amino acids. V gave up 5 bases and J gave up 1 base, with 20 bases separating them. Germline CDR1 is SGHVS and CDR2 is FNYEAQ. The CDR3 loop is CASSPRGMRLENTEAFF. The CDR3, as DNA: TGTGCCAGCAGCCCCCGGGGGATGCGGTTAGAGAACACTGAAGCTTTCTTT.

The chain couples TRBV7-9 to TRBJ2-7; 8 bases fit TRBD1. This CDR3 region has 16 residues. The ends lost 0 bases at V and 0 bases at J; junction bases unmatched: 4. From germline, CDR1 is SEHNR and CDR2 FQNEAQ (reference sequence). CDR3 nucleotide sequence: TGTGCCAGCAGCTTAGCCAGGGGGCTGGGCTCCTACGAGCAGTACTTC. Amino acid sequence: CASSLARGLGSYEQYF.

A single count supports this clone. The rearrangement links TRBV13 to TRBJ2-7; tentatively, D is TRBD2 (6 bases). Trimming took 0 bases from V and 0 from J, leaving 6 bases between them. Germline CDR1 and CDR2: PRHDT and FYEKMQ (reference sequence). The CDR3 is 14 residues long. CDR3 amino acids: CASSLGGGSYEQYF. CDR3 nucleotides: TGTGCCAGCAGCTTAGGCGGGGGCTCCTACGAGCAGTACTTC.

This chain joins TRBV2 and TRBJ2-5; D is undetermined. CDR1 and CDR2 from the germline V gene are SNHLY and FYNNEI. The V end was cut by 0 bases, the J end by 2 bases, with 4 bases between. The CDR3 length is 13 residues. The CDR3 reads CASSEATQETQYF. CDR3 DNA: TGTGCCAGCAGTGAAGCCACACAAGAGACCCAGTACTTC.

CDR3 protein: CASRQVSNQPQHF. The CDR3 coding sequence is TGTGCCAGTAGGCAGGTCAGCAATCAGCCCCAGCATTTT. The J gene is TRBJ1-5, the V gene TRBV19; D is undetermined. The germline V gene has CDR1 LNHDA and CDR2 SQIVND (reference sequence). The CDR3 sequence is 13 residues long. The ends were cut back, 6 bases at V and 1 base at J, with 7 bases in the middle. Combining the CDR3 with reference TRBV19 and TRBJ1-5 gives the whole variable domain DGGITQSPKYLFRKEGQNVTLSCEQNLNHDAMYWYRQDPGQGLRLIYYSQIVNDFQKGDIAEGYSVSREKKESFPLTVTSAQKNPTAFYLCASRQVSNQPQHFGDGTRLSIL.

This sequence joins TRBV7-2 and TRBJ1-1, with a weak D call TRBD1 (5 bases). Germline CDR1 and CDR2: SGHTA and FQGNSA. V lost 1 base to trimming and J lost 11 bases, with 11 bases between them. The CDR3 totals 12 residues. Here the CDR3 DNA reads TGTGCCAGCAGCTTAGGCGGGGCTACGGCTTTCTTT. Its protein is CASSLGGATAFF.

V and J are TRBV5-1 and TRBJ2-2; TRBD2 might be the D (5 bases). Germline-derived CDR1 and CDR2 are SGHRS and YFSETQ. This CDR3 is built from 13 residues. Deletions cut 4 bases from V and 7 bases from J, with 11 bases between. The CDR3 DNA sequence: TGCGCCAGCAGCCTGGCGGGTAACGGGGAGCTGTTTTTT. Translated, it gives CASSLAGNGELFF.

This clone was picked up one time. V gene TRBV27 combines with J gene TRBJ2-7; weak D call: TRBD2 (7 bases). Per the germline V gene, CDR1 is MNHEY and CDR2 is SMNVEV (reference sequence). The CDR3 is made up of 15 amino acids. With 4 bases removed from V and 2 bases from J, the gap between germline ends came to 15 bases. The CDR3 loop is CASSYYGGPTYEQYF. CDR3 coding DNA: TGTGCCAGCAGTTATTACGGGGGGCCGACCTACGAGCAGTACTTC.

The V and J genes are TRBV27 and TRBJ2-5; 7 bases are a match to TRBD1. This CDR3 contains 18 residues. Per the germline V gene, CDR1 is MNHEY and CDR2 is SMNVEV (reference sequence). With 5 bases clipped from V and 1 base from J, the junction kept 16 bases outside the gene matches. This CDR3 reads CASSQLGPRGTVQETQYF. CDR3 DNA: TGTGCCAGCAGTCAGCTGGGGCCGAGAGGGACAGTCCAAGAGACCCAGTACTTC.

The chain couples TRBV10-2 to TRBJ1-2; D not resolved. This CDR3 is 15 amino acids long. Germline CDR1 WSHSY, CDR2 SAAADI. V gave up 6 bases and J gave up 4 bases, with 18 bases separating them. Written as DNA, the CDR3 is TGCGCCAGCAGGCTGTACGGCAGGCCCGCCTATGGCTACACCTTC. It specifies CASRLYGRPAYGYTF.

The V gene is TRBV7-2, the J gene TRBJ2-2; D possibly corresponds to TRBD1 (5 bases). V dropped 0 bases and J dropped 1 base, with 15 bases sitting between them. Germline CDR1 is SGHTA and CDR2 is FQGNSA. CDR3 length: 18 residues. CDR3 amino acids: CASSLAIQAAENTGELFF. Written as DNA, the CDR3 is TGTGCCAGCAGCTTAGCGATACAGGCTGCTGAGAACACCGGGGAGCTGTTTTTT.

The chain combines TRBV6-5 with TRBJ1-4; D is unresolved. The germline CDR1 and CDR2 sequences are MNHEY and SVGAGI. V lost 5 bases to trimming and J lost 4 bases, with 8 bases between them. This CDR3 has 13 amino acids. CDR3 region: CASSQSINEKLFF. The CDR3 nucleotides are TGTGCCAGCAGTCAGTCGATTAATGAAAAACTGTTTTTT.

The chain links TRBV7-3 to TRBJ1-1, with 8 bases lining up with TRBD1. Germline V lookup: CDR1 SGHTA, CDR2 FQGTGA. The V gene end was trimmed by 6 bases and the J gene end by 9 bases; junction bases not matched to a gene: 9. CDR3 length equals 13 residues. The CDR3 loop reads CASSQDREAKAFF. The CDR3 nucleotides read TGTGCCAGCAGTCAGGACAGGGAGGCGAAAGCTTTCTTT.

This clone was recorded only once. As DNA, the CDR3 is TGTGCCAGCAGTGATCGGGACAGTATTACCGAGCAGTACTTC. Translation gives CASSDRDSITEQYF. The J gene is TRBJ2-7, the V gene TRBV6-5; 7 positions agree with TRBD1. Germline CDR1 MNHEY, CDR2 SVGAGI. The V segment lost 5 bases and the J segment 6 bases; nucleotides outside the gene matches: 10. The CDR3 is 14 amino acids.

The chain recombines TRBV9 with TRBJ1-2; the D gene is possibly TRBD1 (5 bases). V lost 0 bases and J 0 bases, leaving 9 bases between the germline ends. The CDR3 loop spans 15 amino acids. The germline V gene has CDR1 SGDLS and CDR2 YYNGEE. CDR3 sequence reads: CASSVVQGANYGYTF. DNA of the CDR3: TGTGCCAGCAGCGTAGTTCAGGGTGCTAACTATGGCTACACCTTC.

The chain uses TRBV7-8 and TRBJ1-5, with unresolved D. This CDR3 spans 16 amino acids. Germline-derived CDR1 and CDR2 are SGHVS and FQNEAQ. Trimming shortened V by 0 bases and J by 2 bases, and 11 bases separated the two germline ends. The CDR3 is CASSLAIGSGNQPQHF. The CDR3 DNA follows: TGTGCCAGCAGCTTAGCGATAGGGAGCGGCAATCAGCCCCAGCATTTT.

V usage is TRBV6-4 and J usage is TRBJ2-7, with 7 bases matching TRBD1. After removal of 6 bases from V and 0 bases from J, the junction contained 11 bases not matched to a gene. The V gene's germline CDR1 is MRHNA and CDR2 SNTAGT. This CDR3 is 16 amino acids long. Written as DNA, the CDR3 is TGTGCCAGCAGCGACGCAGGGACAGCTAACTCCTACGAGCAGTACTTC. Encoded protein: CASSDAGTANSYEQYF.

This clone has a single count. The gene calls are TRBV11-2 and TRBJ1-2, with 11 bases aligning to TRBD1. Per the germline V gene, CDR1 is SGHAT and CDR2 is FQNNGV. This CDR3 contains 13 residues. The J segment lost 6 bases and the V segment lost 6 bases, leaving 3 bases of the junction unmatched. CDR3 region: CASSLDRGHGYTF. The DNA for the CDR3 is TGTGCCAGCAGTTTGGACAGGGGGCATGGCTACACCTTC.

Only one count was recorded for this clone. J is TRBJ2-3 and V is TRBV5-6; 12 bases line up with TRBD2. The CDR3 runs to 16 residues. The germline V gene encodes CDR1 SGHDT and CDR2 YYEEEE. The V and J ends lost 1 base and 0 bases, in that order; junction bases with no gene match: 0. CDR3 amino acids: CASSLTSGGSTDTQYF. DNA for the CDR3: TGTGCCAGCAGCTTGACTAGCGGGGGGAGCACAGATACGCAGTATTTT. The full variable domain, in which reference TRBV5-6 and TRBJ2-3 provide the parts outside the CDR3, is DAGVTQSPTHLIKTRGQQVTLRCSPKSGHDTVSWYQQALGQGPQFIFQYYEEEERQRGNFPDRFSGHQFPNYSSELNVNALLLGDSALYLCASSLTSGGSTDTQYFGPGTRLTVL.

V is TRBV10-3 and J is TRBJ2-3; tentatively, D is TRBD1 (7 bases). The germline V and J ends were trimmed by 10 bases and 4 bases, with 18 bases remaining between them. The CDR3 consists of 14 residues. The germline V gene has CDR1 ENHRY and CDR2 SYGVKD. CDR3 sequence (DNA): TGTGCCAACGCGGGGACAGCATCCCCAGATACGCAGTATTTT. Translated: CANAGTASPDTQYF.

This rearrangement joins TRBV30 to TRBJ1-1; TRBD1 aligns across 9 bases. Unmatched junction bases numbered 1, after V lost 2 bases and J lost 6 bases. CDR1 GTSNPN and CDR2 SVGIG come from the germline V gene (reference sequence). This CDR3 has 12 amino acids. The CDR3 bases are TGTGCCTGGAGTCGGACAGGGGCTGAAGCTTTCTTT. Encoded protein: CAWSRTGAEAFF.

In this sample, this clone turned up a few times. J is TRBJ1-1 and V is TRBV10-3; TRBD1 might be the D (5 bases). The CDR3 is made up of 14 amino acids. CDR1 ENHRY and CDR2 SYGVKD come from the germline V gene. Trimming cost V 5 bases and J 1 base, with 11 bases left between them. CDR3 nucleotides: TGTGCCATCAGTCCTGGGGCCGCGAACACTGAAGCTTTCTTT. It encodes CAISPGAANTEAFF.

The genes are TRBV4-1 and TRBJ2-1; 10 bases match TRBD1. CDR1 and CDR2 from the germline V gene are MGHRA and YSYEKL. Trimming cost V 4 bases and J 4 bases; bases outside gene matches: 4. The CDR3 is 15 amino acids. CDR3 nucleotide sequence: TGCGCCAGCAGCCTGGGACAGGGGAATTACAATGAGCAGTTCTTC. It translates to CASSLGQGNYNEQFF.